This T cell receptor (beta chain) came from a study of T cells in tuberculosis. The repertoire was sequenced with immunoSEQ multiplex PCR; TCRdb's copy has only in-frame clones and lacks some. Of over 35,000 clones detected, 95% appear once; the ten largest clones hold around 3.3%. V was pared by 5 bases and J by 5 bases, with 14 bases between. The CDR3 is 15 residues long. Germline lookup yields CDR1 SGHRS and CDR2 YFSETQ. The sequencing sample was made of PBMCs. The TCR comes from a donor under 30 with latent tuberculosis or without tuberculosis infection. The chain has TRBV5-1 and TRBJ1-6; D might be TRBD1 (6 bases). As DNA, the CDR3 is TGCGCCAGCAGACGCGAAACAGGGAATAATTCACCCCTCCACTTT. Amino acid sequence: CASRRETGNNSPLHF.